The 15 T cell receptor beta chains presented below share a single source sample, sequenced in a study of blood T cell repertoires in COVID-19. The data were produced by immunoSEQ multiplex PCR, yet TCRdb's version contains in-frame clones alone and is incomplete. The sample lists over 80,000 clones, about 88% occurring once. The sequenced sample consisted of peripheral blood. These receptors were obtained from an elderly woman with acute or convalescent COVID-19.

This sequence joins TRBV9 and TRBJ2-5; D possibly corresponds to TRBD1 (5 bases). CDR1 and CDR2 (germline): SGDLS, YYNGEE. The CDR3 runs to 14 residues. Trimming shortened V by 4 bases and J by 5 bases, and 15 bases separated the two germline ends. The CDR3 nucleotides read TGTGCCAGCAGCAGGTGGGGCCAGGGCGAGACCCAGTACTTC. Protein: CASSRWGQGETQYF.

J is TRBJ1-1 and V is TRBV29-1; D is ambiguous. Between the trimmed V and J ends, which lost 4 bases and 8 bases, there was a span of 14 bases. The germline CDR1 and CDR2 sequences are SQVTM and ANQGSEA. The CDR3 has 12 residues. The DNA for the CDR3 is TGCAGCGTTGGAGGGAAAAGGGCCGAAGCTTTCTTT. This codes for CSVGGKRAEAFF.

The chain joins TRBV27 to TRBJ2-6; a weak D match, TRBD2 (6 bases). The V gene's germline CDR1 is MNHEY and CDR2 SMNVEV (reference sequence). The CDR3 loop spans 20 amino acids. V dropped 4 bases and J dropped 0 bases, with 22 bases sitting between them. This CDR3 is CASSSLPTSPPFSGANVLTF. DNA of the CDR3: TGTGCCAGCAGTTCCCTTCCCACTAGCCCCCCCTTCTCTGGGGCCAACGTCCTGACTTTC.

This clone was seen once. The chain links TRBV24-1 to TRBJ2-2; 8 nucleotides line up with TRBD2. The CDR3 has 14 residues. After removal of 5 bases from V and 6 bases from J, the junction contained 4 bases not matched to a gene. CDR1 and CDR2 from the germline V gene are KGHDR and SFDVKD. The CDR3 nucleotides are TGTGCCACCAGTGGGGCGGGGGGCTCCGGGGAGCTGTTTTTT. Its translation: CATSGAGGSGELFF.

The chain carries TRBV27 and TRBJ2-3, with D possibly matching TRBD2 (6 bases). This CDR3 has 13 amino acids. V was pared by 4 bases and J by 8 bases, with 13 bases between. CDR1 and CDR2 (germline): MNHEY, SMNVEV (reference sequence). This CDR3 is CASSSGLWGTQYF. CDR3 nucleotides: TGTGCCAGCAGTTCGGGACTTTGGGGTACGCAGTATTTT.

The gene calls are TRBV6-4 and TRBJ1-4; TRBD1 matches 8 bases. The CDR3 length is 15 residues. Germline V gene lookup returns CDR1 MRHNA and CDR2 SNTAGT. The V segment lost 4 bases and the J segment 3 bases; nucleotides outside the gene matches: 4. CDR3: CASSGTGPANEKLFF. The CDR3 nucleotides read TGTGCCAGCAGTGGGACAGGGCCGGCTAATGAAAAACTGTTTTTT.

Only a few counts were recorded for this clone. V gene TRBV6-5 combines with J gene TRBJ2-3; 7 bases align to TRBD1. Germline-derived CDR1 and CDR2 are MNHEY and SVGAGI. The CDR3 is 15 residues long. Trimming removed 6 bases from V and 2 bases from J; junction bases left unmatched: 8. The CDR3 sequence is CASSWDSELTDTQYF. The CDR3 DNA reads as TGTGCCAGCAGCTGGGACAGCGAACTCACAGATACGCAGTATTTT.

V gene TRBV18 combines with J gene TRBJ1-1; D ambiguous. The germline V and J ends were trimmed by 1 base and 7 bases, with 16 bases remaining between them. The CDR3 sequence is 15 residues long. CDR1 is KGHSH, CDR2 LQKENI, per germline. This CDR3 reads CASSPQTPPLGEAFF. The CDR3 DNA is TGTGCCAGCTCACCACAAACCCCCCCCCTAGGTGAAGCTTTCTTT.

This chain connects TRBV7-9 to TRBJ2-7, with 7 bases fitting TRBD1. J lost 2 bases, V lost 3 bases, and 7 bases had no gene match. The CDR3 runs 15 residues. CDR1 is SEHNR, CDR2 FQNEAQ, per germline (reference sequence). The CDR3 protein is CASSFWDRAAYEQYF. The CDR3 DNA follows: TGTGCCAGCAGCTTTTGGGACAGAGCTGCCTACGAGCAGTACTTC.

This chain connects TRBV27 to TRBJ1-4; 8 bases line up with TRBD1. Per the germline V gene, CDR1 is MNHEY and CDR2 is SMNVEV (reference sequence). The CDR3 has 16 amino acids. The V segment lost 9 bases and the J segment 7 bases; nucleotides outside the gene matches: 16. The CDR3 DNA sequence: TGTGCCAGGGTCGGACAGGGTTCCGTAGGAGGTGAAAAACTGTTTTTT. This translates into CARVGQGSVGGEKLFF.

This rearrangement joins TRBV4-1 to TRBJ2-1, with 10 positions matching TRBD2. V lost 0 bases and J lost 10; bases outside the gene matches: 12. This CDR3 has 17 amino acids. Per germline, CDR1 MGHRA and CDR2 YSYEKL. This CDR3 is CASSQDMGLAGVGEQFF. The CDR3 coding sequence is TGCGCCAGCAGCCAAGATATGGGCCTAGCGGGAGTCGGCGAGCAGTTCTTC.

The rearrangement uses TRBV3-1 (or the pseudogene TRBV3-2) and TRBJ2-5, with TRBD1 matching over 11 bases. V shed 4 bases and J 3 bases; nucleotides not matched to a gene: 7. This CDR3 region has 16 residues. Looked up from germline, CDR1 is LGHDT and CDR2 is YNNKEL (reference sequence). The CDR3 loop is CASSPSGQGGKETQYF. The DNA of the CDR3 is TGTGCCAGCAGCCCGTCGGGACAGGGGGGGAAAGAGACCCAGTACTTC.

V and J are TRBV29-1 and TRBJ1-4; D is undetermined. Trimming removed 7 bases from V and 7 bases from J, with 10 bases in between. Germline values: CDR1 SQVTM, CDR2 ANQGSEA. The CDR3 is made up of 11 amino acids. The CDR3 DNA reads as TGCAGCGGTACATTTGGTGAAAAACTGTTTTTT. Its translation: CSGTFGEKLFF.

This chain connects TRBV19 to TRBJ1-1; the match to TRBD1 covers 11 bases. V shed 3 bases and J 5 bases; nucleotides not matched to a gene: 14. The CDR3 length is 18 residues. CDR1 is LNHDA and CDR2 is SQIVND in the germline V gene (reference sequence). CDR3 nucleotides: TGTGCCAGTAGTATCGGGTCGCGGACAGGGGGCTTTGGGACTGAAGCTTTCTTT. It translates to CASSIGSRTGGFGTEAFF.

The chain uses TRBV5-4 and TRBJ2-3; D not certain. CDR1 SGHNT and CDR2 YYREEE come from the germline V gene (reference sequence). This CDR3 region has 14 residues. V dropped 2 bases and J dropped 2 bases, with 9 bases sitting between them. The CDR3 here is CASSFPDNTDTQYF. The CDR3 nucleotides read TGTGCCAGCAGCTTCCCCGACAACACAGATACGCAGTATTTT.